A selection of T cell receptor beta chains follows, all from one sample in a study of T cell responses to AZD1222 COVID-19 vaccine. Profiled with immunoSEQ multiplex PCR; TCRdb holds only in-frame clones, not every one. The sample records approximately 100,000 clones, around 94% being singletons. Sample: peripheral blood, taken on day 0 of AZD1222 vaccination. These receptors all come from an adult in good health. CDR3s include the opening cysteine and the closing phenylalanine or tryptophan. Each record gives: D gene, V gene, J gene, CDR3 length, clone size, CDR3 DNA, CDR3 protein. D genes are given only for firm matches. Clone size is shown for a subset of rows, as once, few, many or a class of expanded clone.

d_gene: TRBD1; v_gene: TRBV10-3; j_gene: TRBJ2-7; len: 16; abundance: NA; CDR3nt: TGTGCCATCAGTGAGTCATTTTGGACAGGGACCTACGAGCAGTACTTC; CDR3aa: CAISESFWTGTYEQYF
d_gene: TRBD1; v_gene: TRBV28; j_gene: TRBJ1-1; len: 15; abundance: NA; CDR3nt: TGTGCCAGCAGGGAACCGGGACAGGGGGCTCCTGAAGCTTTCTTT; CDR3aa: CASREPGQGAPEAFF
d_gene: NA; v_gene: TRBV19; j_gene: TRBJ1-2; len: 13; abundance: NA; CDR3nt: TGTGCCAGTAGTCTGGGAACCCTTTATGGCTACACCTTC; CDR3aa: CASSLGTLYGYTF
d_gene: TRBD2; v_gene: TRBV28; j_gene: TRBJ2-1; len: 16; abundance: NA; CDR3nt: TGTGCCAGCAGTTTGAATAGCGGGCTCGAAAGGGGTGAGCAGTTCTTC; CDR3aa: CASSLNSGLERGEQFF
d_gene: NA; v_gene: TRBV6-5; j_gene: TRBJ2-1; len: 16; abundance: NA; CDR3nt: TGTGCCAGCAGTTATGGGAGGCTCTCCTACTCCAATGAGCAGTTCTTC; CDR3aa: CASSYGRLSYSNEQFF
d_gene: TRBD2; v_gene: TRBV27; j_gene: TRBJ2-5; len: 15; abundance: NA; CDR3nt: TGTGCCAGCAGCCTCCTAGCGGGAGCTCAAGAGACCCAGTACTTC; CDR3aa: CASSLLAGAQETQYF
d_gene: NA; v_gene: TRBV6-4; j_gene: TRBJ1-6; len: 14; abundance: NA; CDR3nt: TGTGCCAGCAGTGAGGGGGAGGAGGGTTCACCCCTCCACTTT; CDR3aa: CASSEGEEGSPLHF
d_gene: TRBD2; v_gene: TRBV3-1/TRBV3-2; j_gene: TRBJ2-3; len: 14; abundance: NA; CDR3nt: TGTGCCAGCAGCCCTGGCGGGAGAAGCGGGAGATCGTATTTT; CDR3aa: CASSPGGRSGRSYF
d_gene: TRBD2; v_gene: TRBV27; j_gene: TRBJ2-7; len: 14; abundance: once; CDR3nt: TGTGCCAGTCAACTAGCGGCCGGCCCTTACGAGCAGTACTTC; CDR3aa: CASQLAAGPYEQYF
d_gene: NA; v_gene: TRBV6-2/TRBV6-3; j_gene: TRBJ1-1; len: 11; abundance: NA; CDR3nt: TGTGCCAGCAGCCCCGGACAGGAAGCTTTCTTT; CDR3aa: CASSPGQEAFF
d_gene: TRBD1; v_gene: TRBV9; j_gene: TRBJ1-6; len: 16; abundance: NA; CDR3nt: TGTGCCAGCAGCGCAACCGGGACAGGGATTGATTCACCCCTCCACTTT; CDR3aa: CASSATGTGIDSPLHF
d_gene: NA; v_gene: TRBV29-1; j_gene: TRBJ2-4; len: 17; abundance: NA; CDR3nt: TGCAGCGTTGAGACCCTGCGTAGGGGATCCTCTAAAAACATTCAGTACTTC; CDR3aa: CSVETLRRGSSKNIQYF
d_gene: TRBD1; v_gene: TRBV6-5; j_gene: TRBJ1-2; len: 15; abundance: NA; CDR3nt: TGTGCCAGCAGTCCTAGGGACAGGGCCCTGGGTGGCTACACCTTC; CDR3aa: CASSPRDRALGGYTF
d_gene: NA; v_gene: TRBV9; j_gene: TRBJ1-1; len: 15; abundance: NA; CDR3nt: TGTGCCAGCAGCGTATTCTACGGTCAGAACACTGAAGCTTTCTTT; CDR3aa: CASSVFYGQNTEAFF
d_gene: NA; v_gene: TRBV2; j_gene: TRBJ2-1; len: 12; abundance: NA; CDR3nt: TGTGCCAGCAGGGGACTTCACAATGAGCAGTTCTTC; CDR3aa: CASRGLHNEQFF
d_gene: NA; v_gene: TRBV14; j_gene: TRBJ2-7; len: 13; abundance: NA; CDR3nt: TGTGCCAGTAGAACTCAACCCGCCTACGAGCAGTACTTC; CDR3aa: CASRTQPAYEQYF
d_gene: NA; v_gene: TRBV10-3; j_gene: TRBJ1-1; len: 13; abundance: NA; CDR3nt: TGTGCCATCAGGACAGCGATAAACACTGAAGCTTTCTTT; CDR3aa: CAIRTAINTEAFF
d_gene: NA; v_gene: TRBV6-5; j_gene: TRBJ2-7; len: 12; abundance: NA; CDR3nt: TGTGCCAGCAGTCGTACAGGCTACGAGCAGTACTTC; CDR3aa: CASSRTGYEQYF
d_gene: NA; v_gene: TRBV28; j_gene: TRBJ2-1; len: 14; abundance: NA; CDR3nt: TGTGCCAGCAGTAAGGGTATCGGGGTAAATGAGCAGTTCTTC; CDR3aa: CASSKGIGVNEQFF
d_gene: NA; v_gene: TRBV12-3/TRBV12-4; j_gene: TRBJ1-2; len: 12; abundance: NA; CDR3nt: TGTGCCAGCAATGAATGGGGGCATGGCTACACCTTC; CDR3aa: CASNEWGHGYTF
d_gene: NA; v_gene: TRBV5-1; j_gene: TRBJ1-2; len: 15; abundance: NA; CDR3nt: TGCGCCAGCAGCTTGGGGAGTCCCTCGACGGGGGGCTACACCTTC; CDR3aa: CASSLGSPSTGGYTF
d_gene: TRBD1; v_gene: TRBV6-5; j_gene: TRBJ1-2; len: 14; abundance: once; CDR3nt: TGTGCCAGCGAACCGACAGGGGGGTCCTATGGCTACACCTTC; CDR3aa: CASEPTGGSYGYTF
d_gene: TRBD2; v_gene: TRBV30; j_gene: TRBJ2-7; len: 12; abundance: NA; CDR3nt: TGTGCCTGGACGTCCGGGAGGAACGAGCAGTACTTC; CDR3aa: CAWTSGRNEQYF
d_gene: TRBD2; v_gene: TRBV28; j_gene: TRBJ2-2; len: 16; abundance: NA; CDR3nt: TGTGCCAGCAACCCCAGCGGGAGGGAGAACACCGGGGAGCTGTTTTTT; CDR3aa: CASNPSGRENTGELFF
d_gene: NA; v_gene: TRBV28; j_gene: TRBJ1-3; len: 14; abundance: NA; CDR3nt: TGTGCCAGCAGTAGAGTTCTCTCTGGAAACACCATATATTTT; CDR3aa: CASSRVLSGNTIYF
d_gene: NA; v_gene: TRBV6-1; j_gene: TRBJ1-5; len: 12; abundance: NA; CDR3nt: TGTGCCAGCAGTGATCCTCTTCAGCCCCAGCATTTT; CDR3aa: CASSDPLQPQHF
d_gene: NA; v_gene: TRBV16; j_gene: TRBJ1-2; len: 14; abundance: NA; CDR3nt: TGTGCCAGCAGCCCCGGGGTCGGTAACTATGGCTACACCTTC; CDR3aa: CASSPGVGNYGYTF
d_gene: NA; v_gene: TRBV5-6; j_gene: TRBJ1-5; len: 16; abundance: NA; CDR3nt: TGTGCCAGCAGCTTTTCAGGCCTATTGATCAATCAGCCCCAGCATTTT; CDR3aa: CASSFSGLLINQPQHF
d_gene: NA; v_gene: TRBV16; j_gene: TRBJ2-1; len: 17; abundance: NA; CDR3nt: TGTGCCAGCAGCCAATCAGCAACCACTAAGGGGCACAATGAGCAGTTCTTC; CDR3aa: CASSQSATTKGHNEQFF
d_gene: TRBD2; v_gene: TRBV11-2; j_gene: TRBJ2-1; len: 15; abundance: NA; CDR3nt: TGTGCCAGCAGTACCGGGACTAGAAGCTACAATGAGCAGTTCTTC; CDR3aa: CASSTGTRSYNEQFF
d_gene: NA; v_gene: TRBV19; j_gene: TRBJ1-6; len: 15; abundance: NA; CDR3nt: TGTGCCAGTAGTCGGCAGGACAGTTCTAATTCACCCCTCCACTTT; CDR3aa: CASSRQDSSNSPLHF
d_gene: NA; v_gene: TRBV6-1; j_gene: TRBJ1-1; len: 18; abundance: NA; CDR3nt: TGTGCCAGCAGTGACGACCACGCGGACACCTTAATGAACACTGAAGCTTTCTTT; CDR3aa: CASSDDHADTLMNTEAFF
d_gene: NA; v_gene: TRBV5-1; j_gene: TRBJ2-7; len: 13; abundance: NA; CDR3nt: TGCGCCACTAGCGTGGGACAGACCTACGAGCAGTACTTC; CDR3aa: CATSVGQTYEQYF
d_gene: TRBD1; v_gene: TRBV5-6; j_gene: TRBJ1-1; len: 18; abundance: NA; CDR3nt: TGTGCCAGCAGCTTGGTTTTGGTCAGGGGGAAGTATAGGGCTGAAGCTTTCTTT; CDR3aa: CASSLVLVRGKYRAEAFF
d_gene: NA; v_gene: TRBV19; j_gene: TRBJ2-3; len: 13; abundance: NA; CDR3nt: TGTGCCAGTAGTGATCTAAACGCAGATACGCAGTATTTT; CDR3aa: CASSDLNADTQYF
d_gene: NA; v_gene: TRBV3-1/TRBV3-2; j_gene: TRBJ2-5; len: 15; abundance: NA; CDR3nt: TGTGCCAGCAGCGCCATTGGGTCCACAGAAGAGACCCAGTACTTC; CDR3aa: CASSAIGSTEETQYF